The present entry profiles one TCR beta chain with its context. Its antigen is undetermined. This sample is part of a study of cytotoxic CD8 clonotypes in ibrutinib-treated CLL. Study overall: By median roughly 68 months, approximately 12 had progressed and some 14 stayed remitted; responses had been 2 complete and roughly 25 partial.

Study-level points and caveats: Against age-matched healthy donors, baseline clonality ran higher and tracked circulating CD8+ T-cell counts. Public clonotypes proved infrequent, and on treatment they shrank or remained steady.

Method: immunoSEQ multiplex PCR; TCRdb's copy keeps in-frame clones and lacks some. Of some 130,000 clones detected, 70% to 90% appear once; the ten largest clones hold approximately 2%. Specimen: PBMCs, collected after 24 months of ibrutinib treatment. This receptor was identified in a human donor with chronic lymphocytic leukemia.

CDR3 sequence: CSGRSNTNTGELFF. CDR3 coding DNA: TGCAGCGGGAGGAGTAATACGAACACCGGGGAGCTGTTTTTT. The genes are TRBV29-1 and TRBJ2-2; a possible D gene is TRBD2 (5 bases). The CDR3 is 14 residues long. Germline V gene sequence: CDR1 SQVTM, CDR2 ANQGSEA. V dropped 7 bases and J dropped 0 bases, with 12 bases sitting between them.